Listed below are T cell receptor beta chains from one sample, sequenced in a study of T cell responses to AZD1222 COVID-19 vaccine. The assay was immunoSEQ multiplex PCR, and TCRdb's table has in-frame clones only and misses some. Seen here are around 160,000 clones, about 93% observed once, and the top ten hold 5.2%. The source material was peripheral blood, sampled on day 0 of AZD1222 vaccination. The receptor source for this set is an adult in good health. CDR3s include the opening cysteine and the closing phenylalanine or tryptophan. A D gene is named only where the DNA matches it firmly. Rows give clone size only sometimes, using once, few, many, or a class for an expanded clone.

>NA|TRBJ2-3|NA|TRBV2
TGTGCCAGCAGCCGGGACCTCCGCACAGATACGCAGTATTTT
CASSRDLRTDTQYF
>NA|TRBJ2-7|NA|TRBV5-1
TGCGCCAGCAGCTTGGTGATCGGGCGAGACGAGCAGTACTTC
CASSLVIGRDEQYF
>NA|TRBJ2-7|NA|TRBV2
TGTGCCAGCAGTGAAGGCGACAGCTACGAGCAGTACTTC
CASSEGDSYEQYF
>NA|TRBJ2-1|TRBD2|TRBV25-1
TGTGCCAGCACCCCGGGACTAGCGGGGTGGAGCTCCTACAATGAGCAGTTCTTC
CASTPGLAGWSSYNEQFF
>NA|TRBJ2-1|NA|TRBV21-1
TGTGCCAGCAGAACCCCTCCCGGGACTGAGCAGTTCTTC
CASRTPPGTEQFF
>NA|TRBJ2-1|TRBD2|TRBV10-1
TGCGCCAGCAGTGAGTACGGGAACGGGAGGGCCCTCTTCTACAATGAGCAGTTCTTC
CASSEYGNGRALFYNEQFF
>NA|TRBJ2-1|NA|TRBV29-1
TGCAGCACCGTGGGGGGGGCGCATTACAATGAGCAGTTCTTC
CSTVGGAHYNEQFF
>NA|TRBJ1-5|NA|TRBV6-5
TGTGCCAGCAGTTACGCCACCCCTTCTGATCCCCAGCATTTT
CASSYATPSDPQHF
>NA|TRBJ2-1|NA|TRBV5-4
TGTGCCAGCAGCTTGGGACCGAGAAAGCGGTTCTTC
CASSLGPRKRFF
>NA|TRBJ2-6|TRBD2|TRBV7-9
TGTGCCATAGAGCGGGGGGCCGTCTCTGGGGCCAACGTCCTGACTTTC
CAIERGAVSGANVLTF
>once|TRBJ2-5|TRBD2|TRBV7-9
TGTGCCAGCAGCTCGGGACTAGCGGGGCGTGAGACCCAGTACTTC
CASSSGLAGRETQYF
>NA|TRBJ2-7|TRBD1|TRBV4-2
TGTGCCAGCAGCCAAGAGGAGACAGGGGGCGAGTACGAGCAGTACTTC
CASSQEETGGEYEQYF
>NA|TRBJ2-7|NA|TRBV7-6
TGTGCCAGCAGCTTACGGGGGCGGAGAAACGAGCAGTACTTC
CASSLRGRRNEQYF
>NA|TRBJ2-5|TRBD2|TRBV5-1
TGCGCCAGCAGCGGGGGACTAGCGGGACAAGAGACCCAGTACTTC
CASSGGLAGQETQYF
>NA|TRBJ2-6|NA|TRBV4-2
TGTGCCAGCAGCCAAGGAGGGGTCTCTGGGGCCAACGTCCTGACTTTC
CASSQGGVSGANVLTF
>NA|TRBJ2-7|TRBD1|TRBV6-2/TRBV6-3
TGTGCCAGCAGTCCCTCTCCGGACAGGGCCTACGAGCAGTACTTC
CASSPSPDRAYEQYF
>NA|TRBJ1-5|NA|TRBV4-1
TGCGCCAGCAGCCATCTAGGAGGGGATCAGCCCCAGCATTTT
CASSHLGGDQPQHF
>NA|TRBJ2-1|TRBD2|TRBV20-1
TGCAGTGCTAGTAAAGCGGGGGGCTACCTATACAATGAGCAGTTCTTC
CSASKAGGYLYNEQFF
>NA|TRBJ2-5|NA|TRBV6-6
TGTGCCAGCAGTTACTTAGGGACCCAGTACTTC
CASSYLGTQYF
>NA|TRBJ2-5|NA|TRBV5-1
TGCGCCAGCAGCTTGTTCGTTGGAGAGACCCAGTACTTC
CASSLFVGETQYF
>NA|TRBJ2-7|NA|TRBV10-3
TGTGCCATCAAGGACAGGGTAAGCGGGAGCTCCTACGAGCAGTACTTC
CAIKDRVSGSSYEQYF
>NA|TRBJ1-6|TRBD1|TRBV19
TGTGCCAGTAGTATTTCGACAGGGAGCAATTCACCCCTCCACTTT
CASSISTGSNSPLHF
>NA|TRBJ2-7|NA|TRBV10-3
TGTGCCATCGGATTTCGGTCGGGGGCGGATGAGCAGTACTTC
CAIGFRSGADEQYF
>NA|TRBJ1-1|NA|TRBV27
TGTGCCAGCAGTTTATCGAGCGGGGGGTACACTGAAGCTTTCTTT
CASSLSSGGYTEAFF
>NA|TRBJ1-5|NA|TRBV7-2
TGTGCCAGCAGCGTCGGAGGGGTGCAGCCCCAGCATTTT
CASSVGGVQPQHF
>NA|TRBJ1-1|TRBD1|TRBV9
TGTGCCAGCAGCGTGGATGGCCGACAGGGGGACACTGAAGCTTTCTTT
CASSVDGRQGDTEAFF
>NA|TRBJ2-2|NA|TRBV24-1
TGTGCCACCAGTGATTCCACCGGGGAGCTGTTTTTT
CATSDSTGELFF
>NA|TRBJ2-6|NA|TRBV7-3
TGTGCCAGCAGCAGTACGATAGGGGCCAACGTCCTGACTTTC
CASSSTIGANVLTF
>NA|TRBJ1-2|NA|TRBV11-1
TGTGCCAGCAGCGCAGGTGTCTATGGCTACACCTTC
CASSAGVYGYTF
>NA|TRBJ2-2|NA|TRBV3-1/TRBV3-2
TGTGCCAGCAGCCAAGGTGGGCTAAACACCGGGGAGCTGTTTTTT
CASSQGGLNTGELFF
>NA|TRBJ1-1|NA|TRBV28
TGTGCCTGGGGGGTCAACACTGAAGCTTTCTTT
CAWGVNTEAFF
>NA|TRBJ2-5|TRBD2|TRBV7-6
TGTGCCAGCAGCTTAGTCCATTCGGGAGGGACGTTAGCGGAGACCCAGTACTTC
CASSLVHSGGTLAETQYF
>NA|TRBJ2-7|TRBD2|TRBV9
TGTGCCAGCAGCGTAGCTACGGGAGGGCTCTACGAGCAGTACTTC
CASSVATGGLYEQYF
>NA|TRBJ2-3|TRBD1|TRBV6-2/TRBV6-3
TGTGCCAGCAGTACCGGGACAGGGACCACAGATACGCAGTATTTT
CASSTGTGTTDTQYF
>once|TRBJ1-6|NA|TRBV7-2
TGTGCCAGCAGCTTAGATTCCCGGACAACATTTAATTCACCCCTCCACTTT
CASSLDSRTTFNSPLHF
>NA|TRBJ2-1|TRBD2|TRBV5-6
TGTGCCAGCAGCTTGTGGGGAGGGTCGGAGCAGTTCTTC
CASSLWGGSEQFF
>once|TRBJ2-7|NA|TRBV12-3/TRBV12-4
TGTGCCAGCACCCAGGGGTACGAGCAGTACTTC
CASTQGYEQYF
>NA|TRBJ2-7|NA|TRBV5-1
TGCGCCAGCAGCTCCTACTACGAGCAGTACTTC
CASSSYYEQYF
>NA|TRBJ2-7|NA|TRBV21-1
TGTGCCAGCAGCAAAGGAGAGCGGGGATCCCTGTGCGAGCAGTACTTC
CASSKGERGSLCEQYF
>NA|TRBJ2-5|NA|TRBV4-2
TGTGCCAGCAGCCAAGCCTTGGGAGGCGAGACCCAGTACTTC
CASSQALGGETQYF
>NA|TRBJ1-4|NA|TRBV7-2
TGTGCCAGCAGCTTAAGGGGGGCGTTAGGTGAAAAACTGTTTTTT
CASSLRGALGEKLFF
>NA|TRBJ2-1|NA|TRBV9
TGTGCCAGCAGCTCCCTAGGGGGGAATCGAATCCAGACGCAGTTCTTC
CASSSLGGNRIQTQFF
>NA|TRBJ1-3|NA|TRBV4-3
TGCGCCAGCAGCCAAGATGGGGCCGACGCCGCGGACACCATATATTTT
CASSQDGADAADTIYF
>NA|TRBJ2-2|TRBD2|TRBV11-3
TGTGCCAGCAGCTCCCGGACTAGTGAGATGGGGGAGCTGTTTTTT
CASSSRTSEMGELFF
>NA|TRBJ2-5|TRBD2|TRBV6-1
TGTGCCAGCAGTGAATTCCTAGCGGGCCAAGAGACCCAGTACTTC
CASSEFLAGQETQYF
>few|TRBJ2-7|NA|TRBV11-2
TGTGCCAGCAGCTCTCTTGCGGGTGGTACCTACGAGCAGTACTTC
CASSSLAGGTYEQYF
>NA|TRBJ1-1|NA|TRBV3-1/TRBV3-2
TGTGCCAGCAGCCGGGACCTTGAAGCTTTCTTT
CASSRDLEAFF
>NA|TRBJ1-2|NA|TRBV19
TGTGCCAGTAGTTGGGGCGGGACTCCTTCAGAAGCTAACTATGGCTACACCTTC
CASSWGGTPSEANYGYTF
>NA|TRBJ1-6|NA|TRBV5-1
TGCGCCAGCAGAAGGGCAGAAGCCGAAAATTCACCCCTCCACTTT
CASRRAEAENSPLHF